What follows are 23 T cell receptor beta chains derived from one specimen sequenced in a study of cytomegalovirus exposure and HLA in healthy donors. The PCR made use of 60 Vbeta and 13 Jbeta primers. The method was immunoSEQ multiplex PCR; TCRdb's version includes in-frame clones alone and lacks a portion of them. The data show more than 110,000 clones, roughly 80% seen once. Sequencing used PBMCs. The receptors originated from a female donor in good health and CMV-seronegative.

The V call is TRBV18, the J call TRBJ2-3, with 7 bases matching TRBD1. The trim removed 6 bases at V and 3 bases at J, leaving 3 bases unmatched. The CDR3 contains 13 residues. Germline lookup yields CDR1 KGHSH and CDR2 LQKENI. The CDR3 region is CASSEDRTDTQYF. Written as DNA, the CDR3 is TGTGCCAGCTCCGAGGACAGGACAGATACGCAGTATTTT.

The rearrangement links TRBV9 to TRBJ2-5; weak D call: TRBD2 (5 bases). Germline V gives CDR1 SGDLS, CDR2 YYNGEE. The CDR3 runs 17 residues. Trimming took off 0 bases at V and 5 bases at J, with 20 bases between the two ends. The CDR3 loop reads CASSVAPHLARGETQYF. CDR3 in DNA: TGTGCCAGCAGCGTAGCCCCCCATTTGGCCCGCGGGGAGACCCAGTACTTC.

The rearrangement links TRBV29-1 to TRBJ1-1; TRBD1 aligns across 9 bases. The trim removed 4 bases at V and 0 bases at J, leaving 12 bases unmatched. This CDR3 is built from 17 residues. Per germline, CDR1 SQVTM and CDR2 ANQGSEA. This CDR3 reads CSVVRWDRAKVNTEAFF. CDR3 sequence (DNA): TGCAGCGTTGTAAGGTGGGACAGGGCGAAGGTGAACACTGAAGCTTTCTTT.

The CDR3 region has the DNA TGCAGCACACAAGGAGGGACGGGAGGGTCCCGCTCCTACAATGAGCAGTTCTTC. Residues: CSTQGGTGGSRSYNEQFF. This chain connects TRBV29-1 to TRBJ2-1; 8 bases align to TRBD2. Germline CDR1 reads SQVTM; CDR2 reads ANQGSEA. The CDR3 covers 18 residues. Unmatched junction bases numbered 18, after V lost 8 bases and J lost 0 bases.

This chain uses TRBV10-3 with TRBJ2-1, with TRBD2 matching over 13 bases. This CDR3 has 18 residues. CDR1 and CDR2 from the germline V gene are ENHRY and SYGVKD. After removal of 0 bases from V and 5 bases from J, the junction contained 7 bases not matched to a gene. For the CDR3, the DNA is TGTGCCATCAGTGAGTCGCGAGGTGGACTAGCGGGAGACAATGAGCAGTTCTTC. It yields the protein CAISESRGGLAGDNEQFF.

The V and J genes are TRBV7-2 and TRBJ1-2; D might be TRBD1 (5 bases). Trimming pared 4 bases from V and 5 bases from J, leaving 17 bases between. Germline CDR1 is SGHTA and CDR2 is FQGNSA. The CDR3 covers 15 residues. This CDR3 is CASSSQVGEAYGYTF. CDR3 nucleotides: TGTGCCAGCAGCTCCCAGGTGGGGGAGGCTTATGGCTACACCTTC.

The chain is built from TRBV6-1 and TRBJ1-3; no reliable D call. Trimming removed 2 bases at V and 5 bases at J, with 7 bases between. The CDR3 totals 13 residues. Germline lookup yields CDR1 MNHNS and CDR2 SASEGT. As DNA, the CDR3 is TGTGCCAGCAGTGAACTACAGCGAAACACCATATATTTT. This gives the protein CASSELQRNTIYF.

The chain couples TRBV6-5 to TRBJ1-1, with a tentative D call TRBD1 (5 bases). The CDR3 consists of 14 residues. V was trimmed by 2 bases and J by 4 bases, leaving 11 bases between them. CDR1 is MNHEY, CDR2 SVGAGI, per germline. The CDR3 DNA reads TGTGCCAGCAGTTACCAGGGAAGAAGCACTGAAGCTTTCTTT. Its translation is CASSYQGRSTEAFF.

This clone was seen a few times. V gene TRBV25-1 combines with J gene TRBJ1-1; TRBD1 matches at 11 bases. This CDR3 spans 14 amino acids. Losses at the gene ends were 3 bases for V and 9 bases for J; bases not matched to a gene: 6. Germline values: CDR1 MGHDK, CDR2 SYGVNS. The CDR3 spells CASSDPGQGAQAFF. The CDR3 coding sequence is TGTGCCAGCAGTGATCCCGGACAGGGGGCTCAAGCTTTCTTT.

The sample holds one count of this clone. J is TRBJ2-1 and V is TRBV27; 10 nucleotides match TRBD2. Trimming at V came to 9 bases and at J to 0 bases, leaving 8 bases not matched to a gene. CDR3 length equals 16 residues. Per germline, CDR1 MNHEY and CDR2 SMNVEV (reference sequence). The CDR3 DNA reads TGTGCCAGTAGAGGACTAGCGGAAAGCTCCTACAATGAGCAGTTCTTC. Translating it yields CASRGLAESSYNEQFF.

The chain joins TRBV5-6 to TRBJ2-2, with 7 bases fitting TRBD2. CDR3 length: 15 residues. Germline CDR1 and CDR2: SGHDT and YYEEEE. With 1 base clipped from V and 7 bases from J, the junction kept 7 bases outside the gene matches. The CDR3 DNA follows: TGTGCCAGCAGCTTGAGGCGGGAGATAGGCGGGGAGCTGTTTTTT. Protein product: CASSLRREIGGELFF. Full variable domain (rest looked up from reference TRBV5-6 and TRBJ2-2): DAGVTQSPTHLIKTRGQQVTLRCSPKSGHDTVSWYQQALGQGPQFIFQYYEEEERQRGNFPDRFSGHQFPNYSSELNVNALLLGDSALYLCASSLRREIGGELFFGEGSRLTVL.

This chain uses TRBV18 with TRBJ2-1; 9 bases are shared with TRBD2. CDR1 is KGHSH, CDR2 LQKENI, per germline. With V trimmed by 6 bases and J by 7 bases, 13 bases remained unmatched. This CDR3 has 16 amino acids. CDR3 DNA sequence: TGTGCCAGCTCTCGGAGACTAGCGGCCGGGGGGAATGAGCAGTTCTTC. Its translation: CASSRRLAAGGNEQFF.

The V and J genes are TRBV7-6 and TRBJ2-1, with 11 positions matching TRBD1. The CDR3 covers 15 residues. The junction had 2 bases not matched to a gene; V was cut back by 3 bases and J by 4 bases. The germline CDR1 and CDR2 sequences are SGHVS and FNYEAQ. CDR3 in DNA: TGTGCCAGCAGCTTCGGGACAGGGGGATACAATGAGCAGTTCTTC. Protein product: CASSFGTGGYNEQFF.

For this clone: A clone one base away is much larger, so this may be a read error. This chain uses TRBV5-6 with TRBJ2-7, with 9 bases that match TRBD2. V lost 4 bases to trimming and J lost 0 bases; unmatched junction nucleotides: 2. The CDR3 covers 14 residues. The germline V gene has CDR1 SGHDT and CDR2 YYEEEE. This CDR3 is CASSRSGSSYEQYF. The CDR3 nucleotides are TGTGCCAGCAGCCGTAGCGGGAGCTCCTACGAGCAGTACTTC.

The chain has TRBV7-9 and TRBJ2-7, with unresolved D. V was trimmed by 5 bases and J by 5 bases, leaving 10 bases between them. This CDR3 comprises 12 residues. Germline V lookup: CDR1 SEHNR, CDR2 FQNEAQ (reference sequence). CDR3 loop: CASSPYVDEQYF. The CDR3 bases are TGTGCCAGCAGCCCCTACGTGGACGAGCAGTACTTC.

In the case of this clone: The junction departs from germline at one end; a sequencing error may be responsible. V and J are TRBV27 and TRBJ2-5, with D perhaps TRBD2 (5 bases). The length of the CDR3 is 12 residues. The germline V gene encodes CDR1 MNHEY and CDR2 SMNVEV (reference sequence). The CDR3 spells CASSFVGEAQYF. The CDR3 DNA is TGTGCCAGCAGTTTCGTGGGAGAGGCCCAGTACTTC.

The J gene is TRBJ1-2, the V gene TRBV10-2; the match to TRBD1 covers 9 bases. V dropped 7 bases and J dropped 0; count of bases not matched to a gene: 6. Germline CDR1 and CDR2: WSHSY and SAAADI. CDR3 length: 15 amino acids. CDR3 in amino acids: CASNPGQGANYGYTF. CDR3 bases: TGCGCCAGCAACCCGGGACAGGGAGCTAACTATGGCTACACCTTC.

V usage is TRBV7-2 and J usage is TRBJ2-4; the match to TRBD2 covers 9 bases. The V gene's germline CDR1 is SGHTA and CDR2 FQGNSA. The J segment lost 14 bases and the V segment lost 1 base, leaving 3 bases of the junction unmatched. The CDR3 has 12 residues. DNA of the CDR3: TGTGCCAGCAGCTTAGGTCGCGGGGGGGAGTACTTC. It translates to CASSLGRGGEYF.

The chain combines TRBV13 with TRBJ2-2, with D perhaps matching TRBD2 (7 bases). V was pared by 4 bases and J by 0 bases, with 12 bases between. CDR1 and CDR2 from the germline V gene are PRHDT and FYEKMQ (reference sequence). The CDR3 length is 16 residues. The CDR3: CASSWEGQANTGELFF. CDR3 nucleotide sequence: TGTGCCAGCAGCTGGGAGGGACAAGCGAACACCGGGGAGCTGTTTTTT. Full variable domain (missing parts from reference TRBV13 and TRBJ2-2): AAGVIQSPRHLIKEKRETATLKCYPIPRHDTVYWYQQGPGQDPQFLISFYEKMQSDKGSIPDRFSAQQFSDYHSELNMSSLELGDSALYFCASSWEGQANTGELFFGEGSRLTVL.

This chain connects TRBV10-2 to TRBJ2-5; D might be TRBD2 (6 bases). The CDR3 is 10 amino acids. Germline V gene sequence: CDR1 WSHSY, CDR2 SAAADI. Trimming shortened V by 10 bases and J by 6 bases, and 9 bases separated the two germline ends. In nucleotides, the CDR3 is TGCGCCACCGGGGGACAGACCCAGTACTTC. It translates to CATGGQTQYF.

The chain carries TRBV2 and TRBJ2-7; 7 bases fit TRBD1. This CDR3 is 13 amino acids long. Unmatched junction bases numbered 5, after V lost 8 bases and J lost 1 base. Per germline, CDR1 SNHLY and CDR2 FYNNEI. In nucleotides, the CDR3 is TGTGCCAGCTGGGGGACAGATTCCTACGAGCAGTACTTC. It encodes CASWGTDSYEQYF.

This chain uses TRBV6-5 with TRBJ2-1; 8 bases are a match to TRBD1. The germline CDR1 and CDR2 sequences are MNHEY and SVGAGI. This CDR3 is 14 amino acids long. Trimming took 7 bases from V and 6 from J; bases not matched to a gene: 8. The CDR3 is CASKDRGSFNEQFF. CDR3 DNA sequence: TGTGCCAGCAAAGACAGGGGATCGTTCAATGAGCAGTTCTTC.

The rearrangement joins TRBV30 to TRBJ2-1, with 9 positions matching TRBD2. The CDR3 runs to 18 residues. V lost 4 bases, J lost 5 bases, and 18 bases stayed unmatched. Germline lookup yields CDR1 GTSNPN and CDR2 SVGIG (reference sequence). CDR3 sequence reads: CAWNGDVSGGWSHNEQFF. The CDR3 bases are TGTGCCTGGAACGGTGATGTTAGCGGGGGTTGGAGCCACAATGAGCAGTTCTTC.